The clone carrying this T cell receptor (beta chain) came up once. Its antigen remains unknown. Treatment reported: oral pan-JAK inhibitor, 5-10 mg twice daily. These data originate in a study of CD8+ T cells in alopecia areata. Study-level information: Twice daily, treated patients received 5 to 10 mg of oral tofacitinib. Treatment ran 6 to 18 months, with 6 months of follow-up afterward.

Extracted from the samples, RNA was reverse transcribed into cDNA to serve as the sequencing template. The data were produced by immunoSEQ multiplex PCR, yet TCRdb's version contains in-frame clones alone and is incomplete. The sample records approximately 100,000 clones, approximately 90% being singletons. Study-wide results and limits: In scalp and blood, many expanded lesional clones persisted during tofacitinib. Lesional scalp displayed greater clonality than normal scalp, most notably in alopecia totalis/universalis.

J was trimmed by 3 bases and V by 7 bases; bases with no gene match: 12. The CDR3 runs 18 residues. CDR1 is LNHDA, CDR2 SQIVND, per germline (reference sequence). The sequence was obtained from a human donor with alopecia areata. The sequences come from CD8+ T cells sorted from blood, collected between weeks 30 and 35, from a patient treated with tofacitinib. The V and J genes are TRBV19 and TRBJ2-2; 12 bases agree with TRBD1. The CDR3 loop is CASNGDRGLSLDTGELFF. In DNA, the CDR3 is TGTGCCAGTAACGGGGACAGGGGGCTAAGCTTGGACACCGGGGAGCTGTTTTTT.